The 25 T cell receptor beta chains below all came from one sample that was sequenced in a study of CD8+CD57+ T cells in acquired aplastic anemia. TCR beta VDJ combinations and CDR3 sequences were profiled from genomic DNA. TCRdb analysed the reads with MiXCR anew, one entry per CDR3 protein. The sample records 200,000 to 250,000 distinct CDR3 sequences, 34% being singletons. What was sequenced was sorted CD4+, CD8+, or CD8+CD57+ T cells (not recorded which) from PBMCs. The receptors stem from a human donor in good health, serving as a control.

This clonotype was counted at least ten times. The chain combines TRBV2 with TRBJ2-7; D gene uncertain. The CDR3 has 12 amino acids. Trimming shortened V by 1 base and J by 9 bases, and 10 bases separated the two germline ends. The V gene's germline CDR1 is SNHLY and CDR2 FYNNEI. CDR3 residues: CASSEEGLGQYF. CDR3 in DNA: TGTGCCAGCAGTGAAGAAGGCCTCGGGCAGTACTTC.

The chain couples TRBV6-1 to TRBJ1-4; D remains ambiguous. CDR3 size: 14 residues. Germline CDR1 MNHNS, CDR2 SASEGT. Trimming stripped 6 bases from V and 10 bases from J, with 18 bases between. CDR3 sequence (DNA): TGTGCCAGCAGCCTTTGGAGTTCGGATGGAAAACTGTTTTTT. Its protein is CASSLWSSDGKLFF.

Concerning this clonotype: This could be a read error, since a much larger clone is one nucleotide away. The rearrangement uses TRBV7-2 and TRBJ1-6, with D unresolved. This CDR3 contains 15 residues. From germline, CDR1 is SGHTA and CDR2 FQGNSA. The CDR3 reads CASSSPGSHNSPLHF. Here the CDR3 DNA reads TGTGCCAGCAGCTCCCCAGGCTCCCATAATTCACCCCTCCACTTT.

The CDR3 coding sequence is TGTGCCAGTATTGAGGGTTCCTCTGGAAACACTGAAGCTTTCTTT. As protein: CASIEGSSGNTEAFF. This chain uses TRBV19 with TRBJ1-1; D is unclear. The CDR3 is 15 amino acids. Deletions cut 7 bases from V and 2 bases from J, with 17 bases between. Germline-derived CDR1 and CDR2 are LNHDA and SQIVND (reference sequence).

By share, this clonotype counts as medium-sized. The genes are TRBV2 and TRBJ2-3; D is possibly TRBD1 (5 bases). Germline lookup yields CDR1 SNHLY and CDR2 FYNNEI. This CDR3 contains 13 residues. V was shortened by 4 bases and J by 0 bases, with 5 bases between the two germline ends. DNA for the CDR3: TGTGCCAGCAGTGGACAGAGCACAGATACGCAGTATTTT. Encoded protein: CASSGQSTDTQYF.

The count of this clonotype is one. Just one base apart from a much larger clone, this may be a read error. CDR3 loop: CASSDEGVRQGCRGYTF. The CDR3 coding sequence is TGTGCCAGCAGTGATGAAGGGGTGAGACAGGGGTGTAGGGGCTACACCTTC. The chain has TRBV2 and TRBJ1-2; TRBD1 aligns across 8 bases. Germline values: CDR1 SNHLY, CDR2 FYNNEI. J lost 8 bases, V lost 3 bases, and 17 bases had no gene match. The CDR3 spans 17 residues.

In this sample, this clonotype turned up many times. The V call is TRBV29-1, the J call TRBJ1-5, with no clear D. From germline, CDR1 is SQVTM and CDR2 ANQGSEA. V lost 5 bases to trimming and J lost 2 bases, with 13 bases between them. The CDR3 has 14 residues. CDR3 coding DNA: TGCAGCGTTAAGCGGAGAGATGGCAATCAGCCCCAGCATTTT. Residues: CSVKRRDGNQPQHF.

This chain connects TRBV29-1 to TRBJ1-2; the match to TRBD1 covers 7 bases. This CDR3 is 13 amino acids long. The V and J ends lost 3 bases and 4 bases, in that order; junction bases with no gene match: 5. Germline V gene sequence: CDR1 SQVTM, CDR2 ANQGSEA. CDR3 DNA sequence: TGCAGCGTTGACCCCGGGACAGCCTATGGCTACACCTTC. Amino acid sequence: CSVDPGTAYGYTF.

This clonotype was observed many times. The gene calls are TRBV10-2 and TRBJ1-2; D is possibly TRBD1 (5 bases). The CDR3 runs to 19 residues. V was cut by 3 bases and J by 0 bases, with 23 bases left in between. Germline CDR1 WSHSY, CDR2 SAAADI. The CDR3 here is CASSDDNRAGRPANYGYTF. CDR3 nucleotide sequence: TGCGCCAGCAGTGATGATAATCGGGCAGGGCGACCAGCTAACTATGGCTACACCTTC.

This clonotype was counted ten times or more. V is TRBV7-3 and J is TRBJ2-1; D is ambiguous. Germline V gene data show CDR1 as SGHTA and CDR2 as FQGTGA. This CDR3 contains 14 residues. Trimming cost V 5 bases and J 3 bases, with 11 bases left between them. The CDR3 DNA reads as TGTGCCAGCAGCCTCAACCCTTACTACAATGAGCAGTTCTTC. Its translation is CASSLNPYYNEQFF.

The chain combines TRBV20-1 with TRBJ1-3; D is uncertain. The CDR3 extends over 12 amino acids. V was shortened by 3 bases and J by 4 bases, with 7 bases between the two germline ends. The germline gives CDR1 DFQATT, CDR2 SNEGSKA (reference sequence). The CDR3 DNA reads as TGCAGTGCTAGTTCCGGGGGAAACACCATATATTTT. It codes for CSASSGGNTIYF.

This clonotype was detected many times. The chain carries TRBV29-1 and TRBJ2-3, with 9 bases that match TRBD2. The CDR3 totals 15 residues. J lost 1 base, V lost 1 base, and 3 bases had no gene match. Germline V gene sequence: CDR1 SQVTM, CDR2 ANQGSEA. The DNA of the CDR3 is TGCAGCGTTGAAGGCGGGAGGGCCGGCACAGATACGCAGTATTTT. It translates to CSVEGGRAGTDTQYF.

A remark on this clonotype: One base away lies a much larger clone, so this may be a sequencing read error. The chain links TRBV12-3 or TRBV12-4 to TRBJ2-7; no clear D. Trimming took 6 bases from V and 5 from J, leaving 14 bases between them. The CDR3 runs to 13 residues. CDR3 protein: CASRRLGPDEQYF. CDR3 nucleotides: TGTGCCAGCAGGAGGTTGGGTCCCGACGAGCAGTACTTC.

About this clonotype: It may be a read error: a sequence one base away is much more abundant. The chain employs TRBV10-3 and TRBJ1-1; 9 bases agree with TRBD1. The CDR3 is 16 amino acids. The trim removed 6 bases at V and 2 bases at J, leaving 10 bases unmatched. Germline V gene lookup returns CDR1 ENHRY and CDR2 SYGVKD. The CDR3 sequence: CAISGFPGQGNTEAFF. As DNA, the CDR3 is TGTGCCATCAGCGGATTCCCGGGACAGGGAAACACTGAAGCTTTCTTT.

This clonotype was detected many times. The CDR3 loop is CATSRDLGQTYEQYF. CDR3 DNA sequence: TGTGCCACCAGCAGAGATTTGGGACAAACCTACGAGCAGTACTTC. The J gene is TRBJ2-7, the V gene TRBV15, with a weak D call TRBD1 (6 bases). The CDR3 runs to 15 residues. Trimming cost V 0 bases and J 2 bases, with 11 bases left between them. Looked up from germline, CDR1 is LNHNV and CDR2 is YYDKDF (reference sequence).

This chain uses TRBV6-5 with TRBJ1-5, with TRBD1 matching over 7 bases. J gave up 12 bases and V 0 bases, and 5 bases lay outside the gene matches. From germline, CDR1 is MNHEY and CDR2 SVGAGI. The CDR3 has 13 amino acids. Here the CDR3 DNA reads TGTGCCAGCAGTTACTCAACCGGGACAGACCAGCATTTT. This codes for CASSYSTGTDQHF.

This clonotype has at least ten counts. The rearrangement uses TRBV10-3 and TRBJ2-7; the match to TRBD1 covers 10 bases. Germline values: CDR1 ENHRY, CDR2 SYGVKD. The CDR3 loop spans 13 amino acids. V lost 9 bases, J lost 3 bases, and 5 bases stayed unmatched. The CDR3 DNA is TGTGCCATACGACAGGGGGCTTTCTACGAGCAGTACTTC. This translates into CAIRQGAFYEQYF.

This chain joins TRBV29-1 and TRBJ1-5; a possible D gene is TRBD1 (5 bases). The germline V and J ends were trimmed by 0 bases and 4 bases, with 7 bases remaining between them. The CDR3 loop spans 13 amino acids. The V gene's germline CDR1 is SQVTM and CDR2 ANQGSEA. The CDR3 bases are TGCAGCGTTGAAGAAGACAGAAATCAGCCCCAGCATTTT. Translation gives CSVEEDRNQPQHF.

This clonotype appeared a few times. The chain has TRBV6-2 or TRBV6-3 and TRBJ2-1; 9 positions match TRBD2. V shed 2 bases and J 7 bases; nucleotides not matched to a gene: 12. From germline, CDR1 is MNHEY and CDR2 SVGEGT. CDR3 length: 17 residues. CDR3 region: CASSYGPRAGGNNEQFF. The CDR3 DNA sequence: TGTGCCAGCAGTTACGGTCCGAGAGCGGGGGGTAATAATGAGCAGTTCTTC.

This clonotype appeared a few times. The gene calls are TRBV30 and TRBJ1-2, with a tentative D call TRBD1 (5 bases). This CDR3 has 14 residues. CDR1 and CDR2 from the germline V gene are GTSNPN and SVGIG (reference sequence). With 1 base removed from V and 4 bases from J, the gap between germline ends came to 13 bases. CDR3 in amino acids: CAWSAEGLGYGYTF. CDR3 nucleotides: TGTGCCTGGAGTGCAGAGGGGCTAGGCTATGGCTACACCTTC.

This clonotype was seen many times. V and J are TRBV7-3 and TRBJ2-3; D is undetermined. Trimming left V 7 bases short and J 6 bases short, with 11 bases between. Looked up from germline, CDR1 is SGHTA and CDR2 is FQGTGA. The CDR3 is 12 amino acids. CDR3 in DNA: TGTGCCAGCACCCCCCGGCGGGATACGCAGTATTTT. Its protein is CASTPRRDTQYF.

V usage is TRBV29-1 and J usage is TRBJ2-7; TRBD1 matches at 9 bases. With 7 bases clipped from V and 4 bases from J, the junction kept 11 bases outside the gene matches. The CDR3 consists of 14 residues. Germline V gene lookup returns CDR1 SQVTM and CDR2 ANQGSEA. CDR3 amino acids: CSAKTGTGSYEQYF. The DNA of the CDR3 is TGCAGCGCGAAGACGGGGACAGGGTCGTACGAGCAGTACTTC.

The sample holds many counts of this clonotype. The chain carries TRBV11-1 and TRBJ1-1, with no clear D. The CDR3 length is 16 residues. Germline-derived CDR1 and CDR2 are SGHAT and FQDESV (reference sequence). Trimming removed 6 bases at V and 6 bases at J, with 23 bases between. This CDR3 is CASRAAEQPKTAEAFF. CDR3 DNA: TGTGCCAGCAGGGCGGCAGAACAGCCGAAGACCGCTGAAGCTTTCTTT.

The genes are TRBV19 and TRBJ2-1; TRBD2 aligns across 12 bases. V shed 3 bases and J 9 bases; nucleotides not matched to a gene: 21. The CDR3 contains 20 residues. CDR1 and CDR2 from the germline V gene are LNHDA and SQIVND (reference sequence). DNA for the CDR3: TGTGCCAGTAGTATCCAGGCTAGCGGGAGGGCCTCTAGACTAGACCCTGAGCAGTTCTTC. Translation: CASSIQASGRASRLDPEQFF.

The CDR3 is CASQITTGLNTEAFF. CDR3 DNA: TGCGCCAGCCAGATTACGACAGGCCTGAACACTGAAGCTTTCTTT. The chain is built from TRBV5-1 and TRBJ1-1; a weak D match, TRBD1 (6 bases). CDR3 length equals 15 residues. V was shortened by 7 bases and J by 0 bases, with 16 bases between the two germline ends. Per germline, CDR1 SGHRS and CDR2 YFSETQ.